Only a few counts were recorded for the clone carrying this T cell receptor (beta chain). The antigen remains unidentified. This specimen belongs to a study of blood T cells in healthy people across ages. Trimming took off 7 bases at V and 7 bases at J, with 11 bases between the two ends. CDR1 and CDR2 from the germline V gene are ENHRY and SYGVKD. The CDR3 is 13 residues long. Using a J-beta primer mix together with a sample-barcoded 5' primer, a second PCR was run for about 6 to 11 cycles. TCRdb processed the 5' RACE reads anew with MiXCR; each CDR3 protein has one entry. The profile shows more than 1.4 million distinct CDR3 sequences, roughly 45% of them singletons. Study conclusions and caveats: Because sorting was not performed, PBMCs prevented conclusive naive versus antigen-experienced comparison.

Researchers report isolating at least 6 million PBMCs per sample. This receptor was taken from a woman younger than 35 in good health. The V gene is TRBV10-3, the J gene TRBJ1-6; a weak D match, TRBD1 (5 bases). Sequencing used blood. The CDR3 DNA follows: TGTGCCATCACCGGGGGGGACAATTCACCCCTCCACTTT. This gives the protein CAITGGDNSPLHF.